This T cell receptor beta chain was recovered during a study of T cell clones after liver transplantation. For the study at large: Timepoints were pre-transplant, pre-withdrawal, and after withdrawal was completed or failed.

The count of this clone is one. Data came from immunoSEQ multiplex PCR; TCRdb stores just in-frame clones and leaves some out. The sample comprises fewer than 70,000 clones, about two thirds of which are singletons, and about 15% rests with the top ten. This CDR3 has 14 amino acids. Germline CDR1 is MRHNA and CDR2 is SNTAGT. Deletions cut 3 bases from V and 8 bases from J, with 11 bases between. This TCR derives from a human donor who received a liver transplant. The sequenced sample was CD4+ T cells from blood, obtained before liver transplant. V is TRBV6-4 and J is TRBJ1-6; D is possibly TRBD1 (6 bases). This CDR3 reads CASSERQVDSPLHF. The CDR3, as DNA: TGTGCCAGCAGTGAGCGACAGGTGGATTCACCCCTCCACTTT.